Each of the 3 T cell receptor beta chains below was sequenced from the same sample in a study of blood T cell repertoires in COVID-19. Method: immunoSEQ multiplex PCR; TCRdb's copy keeps in-frame clones and lacks some. Of tens of thousands of clones in the sample, about nine tenths were seen once. The sequencing sample was made of peripheral blood. These receptors were collected from an elderly woman with acute or convalescent COVID-19.

The gene calls are TRBV19 and TRBJ1-2, with 7 bases lining up with TRBD1. The J segment lost 3 bases and the V segment lost 4 bases, leaving 5 bases of the junction unmatched. Germline-derived CDR1 and CDR2 are LNHDA and SQIVND (reference sequence). This CDR3 is built from 14 residues. CDR3 loop: CASSKRDRDYGYTF. CDR3 in DNA: TGTGCCAGTAGTAAGAGGGACAGAGACTATGGCTACACCTTC.

V usage is TRBV7-9 and J usage is TRBJ2-3; TRBD2 matches 12 bases. The germline gives CDR1 SEHNR, CDR2 FQNEAQ (reference sequence). J lost 4 bases, V lost 2 bases, and 4 bases had no gene match. The CDR3 is 16 amino acids. This CDR3 is CASSLSASGRADTQYF. For the CDR3, the DNA is TGTGCCAGCAGCTTATCGGCTAGCGGGAGGGCAGATACGCAGTATTTT.

This clone was detected only once. The J gene is TRBJ2-1, the V gene TRBV9, with 8 bases matching TRBD2. Germline V gives CDR1 SGDLS, CDR2 YYNGEE. V shed 0 bases and J 9 bases; nucleotides not matched to a gene: 14. The CDR3 length is 17 residues. The CDR3 sequence is CASSVDPLGTRSVEQFF. The CDR3 DNA reads as TGTGCCAGCAGCGTAGACCCCTTGGGGACTAGATCGGTTGAGCAGTTCTTC.